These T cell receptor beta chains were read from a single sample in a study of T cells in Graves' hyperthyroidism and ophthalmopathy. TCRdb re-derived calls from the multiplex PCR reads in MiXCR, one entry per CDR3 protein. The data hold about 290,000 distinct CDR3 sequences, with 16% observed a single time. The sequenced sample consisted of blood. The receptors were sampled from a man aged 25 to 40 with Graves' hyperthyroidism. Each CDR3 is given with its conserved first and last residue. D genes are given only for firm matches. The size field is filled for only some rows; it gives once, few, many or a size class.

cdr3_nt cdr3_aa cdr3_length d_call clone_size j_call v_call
TGTGCCAGCAGTGCGACGGCCCATAGCAATCAGCCCCAGCATTTT CASSATAHSNQPQHF 15 . . TRBJ1-5 TRBV11-3
TGTGCCAGCAGCCCCCGGGACAGGTACCACGAGCAGTACTTC CASSPRDRYHEQYF 14 TRBD1 many TRBJ2-7 TRBV12-3/TRBV12-4
TGTGCCAGCAGTGGCCGGCATCAGAATTCACCCCTCCACTTT CASSGRHQNSPLHF 14 . many TRBJ1-6 TRBV6-1
TGTGCCAGCAGTGAAAGGGGGACAGGCGTTGGAGGGGGAAATTCACCCCTCCACTTT CASSERGTGVGGGNSPLHF 19 TRBD1 . TRBJ1-6 TRBV6-1
TGTGCCAGCAGTTTTGGGGGAGGAAACTATGGCTACACCTTC CASSFGGGNYGYTF 14 . few TRBJ1-2 TRBV27
TGTGCCAGCAGCCCGCGGAGCAATCAGCCCCAGCATTTT CASSPRSNQPQHF 13 . . TRBJ1-5 TRBV5-6
TGTGCCAGCAGTGGCCTGTGGGCTAGCGGGGAGCAGTACTTC CASSGLWASGEQYF 14 TRBD2 many TRBJ2-7 TRBV6-1
TGTGCCAGCAGCCCACGGGGAGGGGGATCAGATACGCAGTATTTT CASSPRGGGSDTQYF 15 . . TRBJ2-3 TRBV7-3
TGTGCCAGTAGTACGGGACAGTCATACTCTGAAGCTTTCTTT CASSTGQSYSEAFF 14 TRBD1 many TRBJ1-1 TRBV19
TGTGCCAGCAGCCAATGGGGTCCGGGAGGGCCCCTTAATGAGCAGTTCTTC CASSQWGPGGPLNEQFF 17 TRBD2 many TRBJ2-1 TRBV7-2